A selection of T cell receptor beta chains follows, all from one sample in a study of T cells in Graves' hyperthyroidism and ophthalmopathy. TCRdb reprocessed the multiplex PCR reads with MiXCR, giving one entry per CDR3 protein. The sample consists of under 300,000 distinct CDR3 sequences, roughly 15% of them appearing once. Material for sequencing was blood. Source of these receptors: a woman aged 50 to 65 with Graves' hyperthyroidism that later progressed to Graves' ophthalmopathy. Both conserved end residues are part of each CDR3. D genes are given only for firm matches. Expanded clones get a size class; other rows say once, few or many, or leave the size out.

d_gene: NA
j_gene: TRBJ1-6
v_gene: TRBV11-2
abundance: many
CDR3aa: CASSTTLSALHF
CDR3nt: TGTGCCAGCAGCACGACCCTGTCGGCCCTCCACTTT

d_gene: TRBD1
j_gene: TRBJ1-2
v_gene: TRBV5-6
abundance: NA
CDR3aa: CASSWTGIGYGYTF
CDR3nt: TGTGCCAGCAGCTGGACAGGGATCGGCTATGGCTACACCTTC

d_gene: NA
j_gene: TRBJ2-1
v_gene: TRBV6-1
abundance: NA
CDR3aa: CASRNWFMGNEQFF
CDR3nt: TGTGCCAGCAGAAACTGGTTTATGGGCAATGAGCAGTTCTTC

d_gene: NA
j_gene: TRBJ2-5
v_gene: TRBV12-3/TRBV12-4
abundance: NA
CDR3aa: CASSSTGLETQYF
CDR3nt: TGTGCCAGCAGTTCGACCGGCCTCGAGACCCAGTACTTC

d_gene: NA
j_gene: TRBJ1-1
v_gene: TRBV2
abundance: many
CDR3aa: CASTQGRATEAFF
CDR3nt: TGTGCCAGCACCCAGGGGAGGGCCACTGAAGCTTTCTTT

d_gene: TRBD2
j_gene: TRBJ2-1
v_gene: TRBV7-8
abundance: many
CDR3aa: CASSLALSSGRGNEQFF
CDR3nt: TGTGCCAGCAGCTTAGCGCTATCTAGCGGGAGGGGTAATGAGCAGTTCTTC

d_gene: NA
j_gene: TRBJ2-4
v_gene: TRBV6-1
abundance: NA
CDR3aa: CVSSSGHSNIQYF
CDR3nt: TGTGTCAGCAGTTCTGGACATTCAAACATTCAGTACTTC

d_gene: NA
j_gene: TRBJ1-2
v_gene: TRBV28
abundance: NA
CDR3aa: CASSTPPASVRFTF
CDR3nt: TGTGCCAGCAGTACTCCTCCTGCCTCGGTCCGCTTCACCTTC

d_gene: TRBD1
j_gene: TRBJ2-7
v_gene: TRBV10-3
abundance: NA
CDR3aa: CAAALTGGSYEQYF
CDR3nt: TGTGCCGCCGCCCTAACAGGGGGCTCCTACGAGCAGTACTTC

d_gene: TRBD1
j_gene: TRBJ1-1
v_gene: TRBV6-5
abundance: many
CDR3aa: CASSYADRMNTEAFF
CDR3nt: TGTGCCAGCAGTTACGCGGACAGGATGAACACTGAAGCTTTCTTT

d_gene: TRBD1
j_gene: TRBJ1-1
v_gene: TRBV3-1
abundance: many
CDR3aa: CASSSRQGVNTEAFF
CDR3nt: TGTGCCAGCAGCTCCCGACAGGGGGTGAACACTGAAGCTTTCTTT

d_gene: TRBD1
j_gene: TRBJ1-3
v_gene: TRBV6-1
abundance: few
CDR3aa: CASTRTGDPINTIYF
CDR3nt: TGTGCCAGCACCAGGACAGGGGATCCGATAAACACCATATATTTT

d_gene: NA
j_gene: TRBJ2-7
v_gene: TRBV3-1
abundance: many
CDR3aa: CASSQTKAPYEQYF
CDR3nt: TGTGCCAGCAGCCAGACCAAAGCCCCCTACGAGCAGTACTTC

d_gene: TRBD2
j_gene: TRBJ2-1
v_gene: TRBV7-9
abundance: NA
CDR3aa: CASSRRLAGEQFF
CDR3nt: TGTGCCAGCAGCCGACGACTAGCGGGAGAGCAGTTCTTC

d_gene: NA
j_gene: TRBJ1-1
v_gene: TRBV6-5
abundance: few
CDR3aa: CASSYSGGETEAFF
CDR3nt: TGTGCCAGCAGTTACTCGGGAGGGGAGACTGAAGCTTTCTTT

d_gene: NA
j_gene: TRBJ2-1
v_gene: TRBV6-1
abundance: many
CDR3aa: CATLTPEYNEQFF
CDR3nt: TGTGCCACCCTGACCCCCGAGTACAATGAGCAGTTCTTC

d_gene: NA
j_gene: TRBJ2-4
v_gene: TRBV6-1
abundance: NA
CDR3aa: CASSDSYNQNIQYF
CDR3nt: TGTGCCAGCAGTGACTCGTACAACCAAAACATTCAGTACTTC

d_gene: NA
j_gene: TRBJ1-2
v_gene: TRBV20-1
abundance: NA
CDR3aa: CSALHDPQVYYGYTF
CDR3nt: TGCAGTGCTTTACACGATCCACAGGTTTACTATGGCTACACCTTC

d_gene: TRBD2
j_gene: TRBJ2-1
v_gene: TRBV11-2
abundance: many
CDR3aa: CASSYSGSRNEQFF
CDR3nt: TGTGCCAGCAGCTATAGCGGGTCTCGCAATGAGCAGTTCTTC

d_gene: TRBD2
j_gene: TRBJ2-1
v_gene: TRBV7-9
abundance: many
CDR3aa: CASSAGLRDEQFF
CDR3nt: TGTGCCAGCAGCGCGGGACTACGAGATGAGCAGTTCTTC

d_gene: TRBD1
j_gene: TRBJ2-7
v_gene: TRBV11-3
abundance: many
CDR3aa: CASSFQGQTNEQYF
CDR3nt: TGTGCCAGCAGCTTCCAGGGACAGACGAACGAGCAGTACTTC

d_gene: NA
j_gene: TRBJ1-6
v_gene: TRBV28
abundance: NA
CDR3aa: CASSFRGSGSPLHF
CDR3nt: TGTGCCAGCAGTTTCAGGGGATCCGGCTCACCCCTCCACTTT

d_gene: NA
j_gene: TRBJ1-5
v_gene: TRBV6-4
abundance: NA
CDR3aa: CASSVGVNQPQHF
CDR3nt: TGTGCCAGCAGTGTTGGAGTCAATCAGCCCCAGCATTTT